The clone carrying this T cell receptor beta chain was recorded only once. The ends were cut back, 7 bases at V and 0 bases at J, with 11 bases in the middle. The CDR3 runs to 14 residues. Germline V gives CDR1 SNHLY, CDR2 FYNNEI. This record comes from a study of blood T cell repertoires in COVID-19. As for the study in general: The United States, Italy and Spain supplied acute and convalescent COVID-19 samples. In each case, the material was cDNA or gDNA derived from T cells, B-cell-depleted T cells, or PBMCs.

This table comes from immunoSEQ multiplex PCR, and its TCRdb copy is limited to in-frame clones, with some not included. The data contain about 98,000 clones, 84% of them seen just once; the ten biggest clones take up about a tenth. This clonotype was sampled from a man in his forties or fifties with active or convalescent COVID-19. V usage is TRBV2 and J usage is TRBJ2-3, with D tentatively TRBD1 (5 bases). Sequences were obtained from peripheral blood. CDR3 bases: TGTGCCAGCAAGACAGAATATAGCACAGATACGCAGTATTTT. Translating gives CASKTEYSTDTQYF.